These T cell receptor beta chains were read from a single sample in a study of CD8+CD57+ T cells in acquired aplastic anemia. MiXCR was run by TCRdb on the reads, yielding one entry per CDR3 protein. Found here are roughly 200,000 distinct CDR3 sequences, 50% to 70% of them singletons; the top ten hold about 60%. Sequencing used sorted CD4+, CD8+, or CD8+CD57+ T cells (not recorded which) from PBMCs. The receptors come from a human donor with aplastic anemia. Both conserved end residues are part of each CDR3. The D gene is left open where the match is weak. The size of a clone is reported for some rows only, either as once, few or many, or as a class for expanded clones.

TRBD1	TRBV10-3	TRBJ1-6	many	TGTGCCAGCCGGGACAGCGACCATTCACCCCTCCACTTT	CASRDSDHSPLHF
TRBD1	TRBV7-8	TRBJ2-7	few	TGTGCCAGCAGCTTAGGGACAGGCCAATACGAGCAGTACTTC	CASSLGTGQYEQYF
.	TRBV2	TRBJ2-3	once	TGTGCCAGCAGTGAAAGTCTAGCGAGAACAGATACGCAGTATTTT	CASSESLARTDTQYF
TRBD1	TRBV25-1	TRBJ2-1	.	TGTGCCAGCATCACAGGGGCCAATGAGCAGTTCTTC	CASITGANEQFF
TRBD1	TRBV24-1	TRBJ1-4	.	TGTGCCACCAGTGAGGGACAGGGAGGGGAAAAACTGTTTTTT	CATSEGQGGEKLFF
TRBD1	TRBV9	TRBJ2-5	many	TGTGCCAGCAGCGCAGGGACAGGGGGAGAGACCCAGTACTTC	CASSAGTGGETQYF
TRBD1	TRBV7-9	TRBJ1-1	.	TGTGCCAGCAGCTTAGCGTCGACAGGGGAAGCTTTCTTT	CASSLASTGEAFF
.	TRBV7-9	TRBJ2-7	many	TGTGCCAGCAGCATAGGCGCGACTAATTTATACGAGCAGTACTTC	CASSIGATNLYEQYF
TRBD2	TRBV5-4	TRBJ2-5	few	TGTGCCAGCAGCCTGGGACTAGCCCAAGAGACCCAGTACTTC	CASSLGLAQETQYF
TRBD1	TRBV5-1	TRBJ1-4	many	TGCGCCAGCAGCTTGGGAGGACAGGGAAATGAAAAACTGTTTTTT	CASSLGGQGNEKLFF
TRBD2	TRBV7-8	TRBJ2-1	many	TGTGCCAGCAGCTTAGGAGCGGGGGATTCCTACAATGAGCAGTTCTTC	CASSLGAGDSYNEQFF
.	TRBV7-9	TRBJ2-1	.	TGTGCCAGCAGCTCCCCAGGGGCCCACAATGAGCAGTTCTTC	CASSSPGAHNEQFF
.	TRBV7-9	TRBJ1-1	.	TGTGCCAGCAGCTTTAGGACAGACGAAGCTTTCTTT	CASSFRTDEAFF
.	TRBV5-1	TRBJ1-2	.	TGCGCCAGCAGCTCCGGGACGGACTATGGCTACACCTTC	CASSSGTDYGYTF